This T cell receptor (beta chain) appears in the sequencing data of a study of early T cells in non-severe SARS-CoV-2 infection (dated by TCRdb to 2020 to 2022). Study-level background: Bulk RNA from unsorted whole blood was used for TCR sequencing, so alpha and beta chains could not be paired. General findings and caveats noted by the study authors: Matching against VDJdb was skewed toward anti-spike CD8 responses, likely underestimated virus-specific expansions, and missed private and CD4 specificities.

Set within a cohort of healthcare workers in London, UK, this nested case-control study involved weekly PCR testing of nasopharyngeal swabs along with blood sampling. Healthcare workers were recruited between 23 and 31 March 2020, during the week of the UK lockdown, and were followed weekly for up to about 15 weeks. To note about this clonotype: Its antigen has not been determined. Base qualities are not at hand, and no much larger clone is one base apart.

V and J are truncated by 5 bases and 4 bases respectively, leaving an intervening sequence of 11 bases. Measured from the cysteine to the phenylalanine, the CDR3 is 14 residues long. The CDR3 DNA has 42 bases and is translated from base 1. CDR1 ENHRY and CDR2 SYGVKD were looked up in the germline V gene. Libraries were prepared through 5' RACE. Sequencing instrument: NextSeq 500. Unique molecular identifiers were attached to individual cDNA molecules in the TCR library protocol so that sequencing error and PCR bias could be corrected. Sequencing covered both TCR alpha and beta chains, and within each sample the abundances of alpha and beta sequences were tightly co-correlated. As for how the authors treated the data: Decombinator V4 was used to perform V gene, J gene and CDR3 annotation of TCR sequences. TCRs were defined as expanded if a significant change between any two time points was detected under a Poisson model with p below 0.0001. TCR abundances were normalised to the total number of TCRs sequenced in each sample and reported as counts per million. MAIT TCRs were defined by TRAV1-2 paired with TRAJ12, TRAJ20 or TRAJ33, and iNKT TCRs by TRAV10 paired with TRAJ18. VDJdb, accessed 1 November 2021, was searched for CMV, EBV and SARS-CoV-2 annotated TCRs, excluding TCRs annotated for multiple antigens. TCRdb passed the public sequencing reads through fastp at Q25 and MiXCR, retaining productive beta sequences. Every CDR3 protein is listed once, alongside the most common genes and DNA of its rows. The V and J calls were not made by the authors but by TCRdb's processing. The sample data list 50,000 to 75,000 distinct CDR3 sequences, and 5% to 6.5% of these were observed just once. Of the sample, roughly 3.5% falls within the top ten clones.

Sequences were derived from whole blood, sampled at baseline. The receptor was isolated from an adult who was a healthcare worker with PCR-confirmed SARS-CoV-2 infection or an uninfected control (not recorded which). Rearrangement joined TRBV10-3 to TRBJ2-2, with TRBD1 tentatively as D gene (5 bases match). The nucleotides read TGTGCCATCAGTCCTATAACAGGCACCGGGGAGCTGTTTTTT. It encodes CAISPITGTGELFF.